This T cell receptor (beta chain) emerged from a study of shared clonotypes between healthy human individuals. The CDR3 length is 14 residues. The germline gives CDR1 ENHRY, CDR2 SYGVKD. With V trimmed by 5 bases and J by 7 bases, 5 bases remained unmatched. Only in-frame clones appear in the TCRdb table, and some are missing; sequencing was by immunoSEQ multiplex PCR. The sample records some 2,100,000 clones, nearly 97% being singletons. The source is a man between 18 and 29 years old in good health. The source material was naive CD4+ T cells sorted from blood. The sample's subset: CD45RA+ positively selected. The rearrangement links TRBV10-3 to TRBJ1-2; TRBD1 matches at 12 bases. CDR3 in DNA: TGTGCCATCAGTCCGGGACAGGGGGCTCGTGGCTACACCTTC. Translated: CAISPGQGARGYTF.